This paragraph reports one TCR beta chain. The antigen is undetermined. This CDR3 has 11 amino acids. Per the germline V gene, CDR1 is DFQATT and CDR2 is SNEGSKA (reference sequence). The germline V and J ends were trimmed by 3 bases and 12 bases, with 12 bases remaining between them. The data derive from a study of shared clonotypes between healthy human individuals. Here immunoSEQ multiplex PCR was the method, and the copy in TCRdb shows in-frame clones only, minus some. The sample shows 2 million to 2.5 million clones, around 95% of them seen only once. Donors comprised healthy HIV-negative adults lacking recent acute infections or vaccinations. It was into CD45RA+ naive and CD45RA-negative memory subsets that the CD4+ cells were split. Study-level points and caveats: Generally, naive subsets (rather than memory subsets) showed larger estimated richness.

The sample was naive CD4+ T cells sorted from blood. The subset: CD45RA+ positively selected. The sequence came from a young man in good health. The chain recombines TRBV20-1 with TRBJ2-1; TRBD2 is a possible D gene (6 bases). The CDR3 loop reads CSASSGTGQFF. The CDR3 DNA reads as TGCAGTGCTAGTTCAGGGACTGGGCAGTTCTTC.